This entry concerns a single TCR beta chain. With 60 Vbeta and 13 Jbeta primers, the PCR was carried out. The data were produced by immunoSEQ multiplex PCR, yet TCRdb's version contains in-frame clones alone and is incomplete. Of about 160,000 clones listed, around 83% are singletons. These data belong to a study of cytomegalovirus exposure and HLA in healthy donors. Healthy bone marrow donors supplied every sample. This sequence was found in a man younger than 35 in good health and CMV-seropositive. The sample taken for sequencing was PBMCs.

The CDR3 loop is CASNPRGSAETQYF. CDR3 nucleotide sequence: TGTGCCAGTAACCCCCGCGGGAGTGCGGAGACCCAGTACTTC. The chain uses TRBV19 and TRBJ2-5, with 7 bases fitting TRBD2. This CDR3 region has 14 residues. V lost 7 bases and J lost 5; bases outside the gene matches: 10. The germline V gene has CDR1 LNHDA and CDR2 SQIVND (reference sequence).